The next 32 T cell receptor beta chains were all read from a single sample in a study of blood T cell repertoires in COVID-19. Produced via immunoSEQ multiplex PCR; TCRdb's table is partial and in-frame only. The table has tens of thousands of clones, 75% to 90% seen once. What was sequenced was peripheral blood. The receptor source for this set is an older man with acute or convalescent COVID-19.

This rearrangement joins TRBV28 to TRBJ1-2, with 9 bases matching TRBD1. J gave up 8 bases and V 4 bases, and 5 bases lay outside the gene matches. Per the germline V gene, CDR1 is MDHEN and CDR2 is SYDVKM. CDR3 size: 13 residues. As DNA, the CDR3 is TGTGCCAGCAGTTGGGGACAGGGCCTAGGCTACACCTTC. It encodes CASSWGQGLGYTF.

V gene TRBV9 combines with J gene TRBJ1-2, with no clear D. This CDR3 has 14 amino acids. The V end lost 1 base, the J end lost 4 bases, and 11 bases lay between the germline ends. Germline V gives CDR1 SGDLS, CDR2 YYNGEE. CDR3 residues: CASSVSEASYGYTF. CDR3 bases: TGTGCCAGCAGCGTAAGCGAGGCGTCCTATGGCTACACCTTC.

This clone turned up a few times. Written as DNA, the CDR3 is TGTGCCAGCAGCTTGGATCTCAATTCACCCCTCCACTTT. It specifies CASSLDLNSPLHF. V is TRBV5-4 and J is TRBJ1-6; D not resolved. V was trimmed by 0 bases and J by 7 bases, leaving 5 bases between them. This CDR3 is built from 13 residues. Germline V gene sequence: CDR1 SGHNT, CDR2 YYREEE (reference sequence). Full variable domain (rest looked up from reference TRBV5-4 and TRBJ1-6): ETGVTQSPTHLIKTRGQQVTLRCSSQSGHNTVSWYQQALGQGPQFIFQYYREEENGRGNFPPRFSGLQFPNYSSELNVNALELDDSALYLCASSLDLNSPLHFGNGTRLTVT.

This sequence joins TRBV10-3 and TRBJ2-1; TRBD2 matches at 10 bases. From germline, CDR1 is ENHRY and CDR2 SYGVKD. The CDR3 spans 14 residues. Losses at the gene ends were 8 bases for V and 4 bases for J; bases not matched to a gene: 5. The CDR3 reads CAIESGGVYNEQFF. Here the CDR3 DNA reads TGTGCCATCGAGAGCGGGGGGGTGTACAATGAGCAGTTCTTC.

The CDR3 protein is CASSFQGAGETQYF. CDR3 DNA sequence: TGTGCCAGCAGCTTTCAGGGGGCCGGAGAGACCCAGTACTTC. This chain links TRBV5-4 with TRBJ2-5; 8 positions agree with TRBD1. The CDR3 has 14 residues. V lost 2 bases and J lost 4; bases outside the gene matches: 4. Germline CDR1 reads SGHNT; CDR2 reads YYREEE (reference sequence). The whole variable domain, remainder taken from reference TRBV5-4 and TRBJ2-5, is ETGVTQSPTHLIKTRGQQVTLRCSSQSGHNTVSWYQQALGQGPQFIFQYYREEENGRGNFPPRFSGLQFPNYSSELNVNALELDDSALYLCASSFQGAGETQYFGPGTRLLVL.

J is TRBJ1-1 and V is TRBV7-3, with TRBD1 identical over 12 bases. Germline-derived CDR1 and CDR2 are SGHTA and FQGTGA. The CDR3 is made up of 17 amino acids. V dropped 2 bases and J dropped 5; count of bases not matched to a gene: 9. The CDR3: CASSLVPLGQGATEAFF. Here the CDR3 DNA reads TGTGCCAGCAGCTTAGTCCCCCTGGGACAGGGGGCGACTGAAGCTTTCTTT.

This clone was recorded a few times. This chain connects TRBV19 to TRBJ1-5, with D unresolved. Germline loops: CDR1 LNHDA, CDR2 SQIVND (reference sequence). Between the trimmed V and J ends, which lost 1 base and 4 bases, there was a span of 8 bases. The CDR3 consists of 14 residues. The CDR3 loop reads CASSIAAGNQPQHF. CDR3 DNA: TGTGCCAGTAGTATAGCGGCGGGGAATCAGCCCCAGCATTTT.

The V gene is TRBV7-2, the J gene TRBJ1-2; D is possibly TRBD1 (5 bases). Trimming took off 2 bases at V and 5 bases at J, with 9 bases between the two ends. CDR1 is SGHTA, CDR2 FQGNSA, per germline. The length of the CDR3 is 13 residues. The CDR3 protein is CASSLQGQYGYTF. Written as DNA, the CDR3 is TGTGCCAGCAGCTTACAGGGCCAATATGGCTACACCTTC.

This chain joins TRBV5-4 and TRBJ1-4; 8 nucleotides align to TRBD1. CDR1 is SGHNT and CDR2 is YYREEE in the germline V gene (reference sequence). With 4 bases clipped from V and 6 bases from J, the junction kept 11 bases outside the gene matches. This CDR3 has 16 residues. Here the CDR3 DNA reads TGTGCCAGCAGCCTGGGTACCGGACAGGGTCATGAAAAACTGTTTTTT. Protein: CASSLGTGQGHEKLFF.

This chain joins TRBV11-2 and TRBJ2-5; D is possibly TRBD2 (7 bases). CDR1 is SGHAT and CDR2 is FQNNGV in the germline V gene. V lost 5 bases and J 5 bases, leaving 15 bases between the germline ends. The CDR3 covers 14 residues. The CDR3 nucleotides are TGTGCCAGCAGCCAATACAGGGAGGGGGAGACCCAGTACTTC. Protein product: CASSQYREGETQYF.

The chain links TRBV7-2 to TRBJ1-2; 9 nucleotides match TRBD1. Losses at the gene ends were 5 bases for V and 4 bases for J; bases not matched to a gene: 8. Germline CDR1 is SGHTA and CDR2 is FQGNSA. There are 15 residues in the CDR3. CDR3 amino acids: CASSQFGQGIYGYTF. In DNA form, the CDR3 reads TGTGCCAGCAGCCAATTCGGACAGGGGATCTATGGCTACACCTTC.

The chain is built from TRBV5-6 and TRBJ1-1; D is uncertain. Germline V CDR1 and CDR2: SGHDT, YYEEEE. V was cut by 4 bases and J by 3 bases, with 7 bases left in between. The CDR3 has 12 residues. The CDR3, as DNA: TGTGCCAGCAGCCTGGCGTACACTGAAGCTTTCTTT. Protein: CASSLAYTEAFF.

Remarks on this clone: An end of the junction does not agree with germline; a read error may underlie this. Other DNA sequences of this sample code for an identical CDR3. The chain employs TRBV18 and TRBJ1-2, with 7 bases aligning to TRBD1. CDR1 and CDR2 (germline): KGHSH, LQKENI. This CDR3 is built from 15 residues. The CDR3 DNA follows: TGTGCCAGCTCACCACCGACAGGGCTTAACTATGGCTATACCTTC. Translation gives CASSPPTGLNYGYTF.

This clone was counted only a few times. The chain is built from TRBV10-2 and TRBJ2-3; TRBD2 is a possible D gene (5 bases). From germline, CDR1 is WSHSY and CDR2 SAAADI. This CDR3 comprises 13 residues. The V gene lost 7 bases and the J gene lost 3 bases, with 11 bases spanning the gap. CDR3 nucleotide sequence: TGCGCCAGCAAGGGAGATATGACAGATACGCAGTATTTT. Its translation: CASKGDMTDTQYF.

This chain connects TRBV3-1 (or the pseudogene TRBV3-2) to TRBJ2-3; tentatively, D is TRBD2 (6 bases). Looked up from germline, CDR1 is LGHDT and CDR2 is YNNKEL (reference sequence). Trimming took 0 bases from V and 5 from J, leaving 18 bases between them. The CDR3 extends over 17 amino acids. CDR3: CASSQELGQWGVDTQYF. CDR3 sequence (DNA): TGTGCCAGCAGCCAAGAATTGGGCCAGTGGGGGGTAGATACGCAGTATTTT.

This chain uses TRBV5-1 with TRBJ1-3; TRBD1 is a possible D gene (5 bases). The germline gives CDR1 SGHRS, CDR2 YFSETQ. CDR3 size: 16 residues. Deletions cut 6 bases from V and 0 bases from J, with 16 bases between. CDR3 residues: CASTNGGVLSGNTIYF. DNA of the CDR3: TGCGCCAGCACAAACGGGGGGGTGCTCTCTGGAAACACCATATATTTT.

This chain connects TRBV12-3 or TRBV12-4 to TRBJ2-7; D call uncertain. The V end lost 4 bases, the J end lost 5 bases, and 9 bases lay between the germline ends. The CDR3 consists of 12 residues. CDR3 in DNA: TGTGCCAGCAGTTCACCTAGAGACGAGCAGTACTTC. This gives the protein CASSSPRDEQYF.

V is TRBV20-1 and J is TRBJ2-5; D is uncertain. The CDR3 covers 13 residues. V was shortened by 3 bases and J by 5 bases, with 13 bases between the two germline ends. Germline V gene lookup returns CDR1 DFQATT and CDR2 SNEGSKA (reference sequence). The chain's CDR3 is CSASPYPRETQYF. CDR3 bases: TGCAGTGCTAGTCCGTACCCCAGGGAGACCCAGTACTTC.

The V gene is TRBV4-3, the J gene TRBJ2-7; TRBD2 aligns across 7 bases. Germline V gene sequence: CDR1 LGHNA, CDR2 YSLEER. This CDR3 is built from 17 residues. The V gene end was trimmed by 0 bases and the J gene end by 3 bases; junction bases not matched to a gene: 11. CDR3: CASSQDRTSVVGYEQYF. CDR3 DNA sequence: TGCGCCAGCAGCCAAGATAGGACTAGTGTCGTGGGCTACGAGCAGTACTTC.

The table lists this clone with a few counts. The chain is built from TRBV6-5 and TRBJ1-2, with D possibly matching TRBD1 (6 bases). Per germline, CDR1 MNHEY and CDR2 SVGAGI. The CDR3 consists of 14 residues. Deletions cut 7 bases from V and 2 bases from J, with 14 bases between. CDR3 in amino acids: CASKLRTANYGYTF. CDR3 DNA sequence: TGTGCCAGCAAGCTACGGACAGCGAACTATGGCTACACCTTC.

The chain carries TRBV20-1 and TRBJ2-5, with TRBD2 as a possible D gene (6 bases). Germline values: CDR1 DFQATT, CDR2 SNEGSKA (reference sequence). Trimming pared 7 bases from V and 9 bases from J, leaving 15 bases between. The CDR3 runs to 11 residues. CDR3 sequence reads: CSVKRGEAQYF. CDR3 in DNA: TGCAGTGTCAAGCGCGGGGAGGCCCAGTACTTC.

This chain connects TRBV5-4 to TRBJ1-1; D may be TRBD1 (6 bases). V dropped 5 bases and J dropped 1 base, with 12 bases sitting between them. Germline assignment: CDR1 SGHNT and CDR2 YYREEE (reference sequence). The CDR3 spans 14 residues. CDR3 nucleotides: TGTGCCAGCAGTCAGGGGATAGGGAACACTGAAGCTTTCTTT. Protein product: CASSQGIGNTEAFF.

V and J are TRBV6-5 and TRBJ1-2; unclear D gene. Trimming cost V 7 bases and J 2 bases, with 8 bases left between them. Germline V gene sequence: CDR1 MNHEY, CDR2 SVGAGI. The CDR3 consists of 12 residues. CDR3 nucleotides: TGTGCCAGCAATCCTACCAACTATGGCTACACCTTC. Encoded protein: CASNPTNYGYTF.

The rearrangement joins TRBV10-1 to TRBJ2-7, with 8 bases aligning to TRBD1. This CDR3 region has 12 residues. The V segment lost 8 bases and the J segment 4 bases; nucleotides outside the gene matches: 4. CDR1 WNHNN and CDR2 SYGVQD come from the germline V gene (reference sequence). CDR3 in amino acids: CASGQGLYEQYF. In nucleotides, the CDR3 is TGCGCCAGCGGACAGGGCCTATACGAGCAGTACTTC.

The CDR3 region has the DNA TGTGCCAGCAGCCTCGTTTCCGCCTACGAGCAGTACTTC. Translation gives CASSLVSAYEQYF. The rearrangement joins TRBV5-6 to TRBJ2-7, with no clear D. V gave up 4 bases and J gave up 2 bases, with 10 bases separating them. Looked up from germline, CDR1 is SGHDT and CDR2 is YYEEEE. This CDR3 has 13 residues.

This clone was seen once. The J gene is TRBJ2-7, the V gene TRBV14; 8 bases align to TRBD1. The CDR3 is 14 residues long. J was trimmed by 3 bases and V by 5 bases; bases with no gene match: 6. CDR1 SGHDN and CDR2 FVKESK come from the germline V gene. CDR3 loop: CASSTRDRIYEQYF. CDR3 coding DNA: TGTGCCAGCAGCACACGGGACAGGATCTACGAGCAGTACTTC.

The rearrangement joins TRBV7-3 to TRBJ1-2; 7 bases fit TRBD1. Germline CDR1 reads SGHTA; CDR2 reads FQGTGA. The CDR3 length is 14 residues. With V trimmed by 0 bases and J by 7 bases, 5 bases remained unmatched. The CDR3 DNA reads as TGTGCCAGCAGCTTAACGGGGACAGAATCTGGCTACACCTTC. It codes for CASSLTGTESGYTF.

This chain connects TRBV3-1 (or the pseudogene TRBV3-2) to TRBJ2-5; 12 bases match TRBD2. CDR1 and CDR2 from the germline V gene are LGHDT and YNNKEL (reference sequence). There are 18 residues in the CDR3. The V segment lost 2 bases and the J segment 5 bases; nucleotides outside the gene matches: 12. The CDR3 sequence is CASSQSGGSSGRGETQYF. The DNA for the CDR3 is TGTGCCAGCAGCCAATCCGGAGGGTCTAGCGGGAGGGGGGAGACCCAGTACTTC.

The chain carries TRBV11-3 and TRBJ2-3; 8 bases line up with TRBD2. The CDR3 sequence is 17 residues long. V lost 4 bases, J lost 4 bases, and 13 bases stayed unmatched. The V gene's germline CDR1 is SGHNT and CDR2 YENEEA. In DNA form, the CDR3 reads TGTGCCAGCAGCTCCCTCGGGAGGGAGGCTGGATCAGATACGCAGTATTTT. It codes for CASSSLGREAGSDTQYF.

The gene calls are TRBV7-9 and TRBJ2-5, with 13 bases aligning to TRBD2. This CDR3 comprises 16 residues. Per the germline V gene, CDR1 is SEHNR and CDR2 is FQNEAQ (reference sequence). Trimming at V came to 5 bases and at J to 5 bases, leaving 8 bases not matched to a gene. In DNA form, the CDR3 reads TGTGCCAGCAGCCCAGGACTAGCGGGAGAAATCGAGACCCAGTACTTC. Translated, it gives CASSPGLAGEIETQYF.

CDR3 loop: CSVRDSATDTQYF. CDR3 DNA: TGCAGCGTCCGGGACTCCGCCACAGATACGCAGTATTTT. The gene calls are TRBV29-1 and TRBJ2-3, with a tentative D call TRBD2 (6 bases). Germline CDR1 SQVTM, CDR2 ANQGSEA. Trimming removed 6 bases from V and 2 bases from J, with 12 bases in between. The CDR3 is made up of 13 amino acids.

Written as DNA, the CDR3 is TGTGCCAGCAGCTCAGCGGGAGGGTTGGAGACCCAGTACTTC. It translates to CASSSAGGLETQYF. The chain uses TRBV7-2 and TRBJ2-5; 10 bases agree with TRBD2. CDR1 and CDR2 (germline): SGHTA, FQGNSA. The CDR3 is made up of 14 amino acids. J gave up 5 bases and V 4 bases, and 4 bases lay outside the gene matches.